Sequencing of this TCR beta chain was carried out in a study of early T cells in non-severe SARS-CoV-2 infection. Turning to the study itself: Sequencing of unsorted whole blood was done on bulk RNA, leaving chains unpaired.

Individual cDNA molecules were tagged with unique molecular identifiers, the study reported. Via MiXCR, TCRdb re-called the 5' RACE reads, giving one row per CDR3 protein. Among more than 65,000 distinct CDR3 sequences listed, 9% to 15% were seen once. In regard to this clonotype: Antigen specificity is unknown.

Study-level findings and limits: VDJdb matching favored anti-spike CD8 responses, missing private and CD4 specificities.

The sequencing input was whole blood. The sequence was obtained from an adult who was a healthcare worker with PCR-confirmed SARS-CoV-2 infection or an uninfected control (not recorded which).

CDR3 DNA sequence: TGTGCCAGCAGTCCTGCGGGACAGAGGAGATTCGGCAATCAGCCCCAGCATTTT. It codes for CASSPAGQRRFGNQPQHF. This chain joins TRBV21-1 and TRBJ1-5; the tabulated D call, TRBD1, remains unverified against the DNA. TRBV21-1 is designated a pseudogene. The CDR3 runs 18 residues.